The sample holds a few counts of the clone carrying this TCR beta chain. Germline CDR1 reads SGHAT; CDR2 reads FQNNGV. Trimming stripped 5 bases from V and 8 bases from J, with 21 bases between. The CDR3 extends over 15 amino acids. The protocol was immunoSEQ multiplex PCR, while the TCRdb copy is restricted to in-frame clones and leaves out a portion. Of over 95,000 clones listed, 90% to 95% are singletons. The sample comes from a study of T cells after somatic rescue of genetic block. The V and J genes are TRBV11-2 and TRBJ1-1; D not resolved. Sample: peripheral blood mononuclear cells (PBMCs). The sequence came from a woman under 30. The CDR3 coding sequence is TGTGCCAGCAGCCCTACCTCGGTTCTGTCCCGGGAAGCTTTCTTT. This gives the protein CASSPTSVLSREAFF.